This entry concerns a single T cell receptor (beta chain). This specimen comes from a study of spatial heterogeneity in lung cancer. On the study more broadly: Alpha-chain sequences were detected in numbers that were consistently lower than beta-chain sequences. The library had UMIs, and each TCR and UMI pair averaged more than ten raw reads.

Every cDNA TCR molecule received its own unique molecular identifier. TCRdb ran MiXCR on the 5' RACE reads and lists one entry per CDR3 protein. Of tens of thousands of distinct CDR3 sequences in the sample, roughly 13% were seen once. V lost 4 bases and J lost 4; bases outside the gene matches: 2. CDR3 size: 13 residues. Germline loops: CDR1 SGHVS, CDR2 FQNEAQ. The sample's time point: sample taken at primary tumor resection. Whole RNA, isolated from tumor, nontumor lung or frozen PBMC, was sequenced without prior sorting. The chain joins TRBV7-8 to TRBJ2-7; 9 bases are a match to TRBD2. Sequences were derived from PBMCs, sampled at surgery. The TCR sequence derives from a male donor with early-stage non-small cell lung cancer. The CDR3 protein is CASSSLAGYEQYF. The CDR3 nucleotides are TGTGCCAGCAGCTCCCTAGCGGGGTACGAGCAGTACTTC.